These 32 T cell receptor beta chains were all obtained from the same sample, sequenced in a study of shared clonotypes between healthy human individuals (dated by TCRdb to 2020 to 2021). CD8 naive samples were obtained by positive selection for CCR7 among CD45RO-negative cells, yielding a CD45RA+CCR7+ population from which TemRA cells were excluded. The method behind the library was the immunoSEQ multiplex PCR assay. TCRdb provides this immuneACCESS table in a form limited to in-frame rearrangements. Some clones are lacking; in checked studies, under half of them reflect an unresolved V gene, and why the rest are absent is not known. The sample table lists roughly 590,000 clones, about 95% of them with a count of one. 0.085% to 0.11% of the sample is held by the ten biggest clonotypes. Sample: naive CD8+ T cells sorted from blood. According to the study, the label for this sample's cell subset or site signals: CD45RA+CCR7+. These receptors were obtained from a woman in her twenties or thirties in good health.

This clone was recorded once. The rearrangement links TRBV9 to TRBJ2-3; a weak D match, TRBD1 (5 bases). V lost 7 bases and J 0 bases, leaving 6 bases between the germline ends. Germline V gene sequence: CDR1 SGDLS, CDR2 YYNGEE. The CDR3 runs 12 residues. This chain's CDR3 is CASDSSTDTQYF. DNA of the CDR3: TGTGCCAGCGACAGCAGCACAGATACGCAGTATTTT.

The chain recombines TRBV2 with TRBJ2-1; TRBD2 might be the D (6 bases). This CDR3 is built from 14 residues. V lost 3 bases to trimming and J lost 6 bases, with 12 bases between them. Germline assignment: CDR1 SNHLY and CDR2 FYNNEI. CDR3 sequence: CASSDGGVRNEQFF. As DNA, the CDR3 is TGTGCCAGCAGTGATGGAGGGGTCCGCAATGAGCAGTTCTTC.

V gene TRBV28 combines with J gene TRBJ1-4; a possible D gene is TRBD1 (5 bases). This CDR3 spans 14 amino acids. The germline V gene encodes CDR1 MDHEN and CDR2 SYDVKM. V lost 5 bases to trimming and J lost 7 bases, with 14 bases between them. CDR3 sequence reads: CASSAQGGSEKLFF. The CDR3 DNA follows: TGTGCCAGCAGTGCGCAGGGTGGGAGTGAAAAACTGTTTTTT. Looking up the rest from reference TRBV28 and TRBJ1-4 gives the full variable domain: DVKVTQSSRYLVKRTGEKVFLECVQDMDHENMFWYRQDPGLGLRLIYFSYDVKMKEKGDIPEGYSVSREKKERFSLILESASTNQTSMYLCASSAQGGSEKLFFGSGTQLSVL.

This clone occurred a few times. V usage is TRBV10-3 and J usage is TRBJ1-2, with D unclear. The germline CDR1 and CDR2 sequences are ENHRY and SYGVKD. Trimming removed 3 bases from V and 0 bases from J, with 8 bases in between. CDR3 size: 14 residues. The CDR3 loop is CAISEVGTNYGYTF. The CDR3 DNA is TGTGCCATCAGTGAAGTAGGCACTAACTATGGCTACACCTTC.

The genes are TRBV5-8 and TRBJ2-1; TRBD2 matches at 10 bases. The V gene end was trimmed by 4 bases and the J gene end by 9 bases; junction bases not matched to a gene: 16. Germline V lookup: CDR1 SGHTS, CDR2 YDEGEE. The CDR3 spans 17 residues. CDR3 region: CASSTSGGSGRAGEQFF. The CDR3 region has the DNA TGTGCCAGCAGCACCTCCGGGGGGAGCGGGAGGGCCGGTGAGCAGTTCTTC.

The chain joins TRBV29-1 to TRBJ2-3; no clear D. Germline assignment: CDR1 SQVTM and CDR2 ANQGSEA. Between the trimmed V and J ends, which lost 3 bases and 1 base, there was a span of 8 bases. The length of the CDR3 is 13 residues. CDR3 protein: CSVDRLRTDTQYF. CDR3 DNA: TGCAGCGTTGACCGGCTGCGCACAGATACGCAGTATTTT.

The chain is built from TRBV2 and TRBJ2-3, with D possibly TRBD2 on 5 matching bases. The CDR3 loop spans 20 amino acids. The germline V and J ends were trimmed by 3 bases and 5 bases, with 30 bases remaining between them. CDR1 is SNHLY and CDR2 is FYNNEI in the germline V gene. In nucleotides, the CDR3 is TGTGCCAGCAGTGACTGGCAGCGGACCGATAACTTGGTTCAGGAAGATACGCAGTATTTT. Its translation is CASSDWQRTDNLVQEDTQYF.

The chain is built from TRBV19 and TRBJ2-7, with 8 bases fitting TRBD2. Germline lookup yields CDR1 LNHDA and CDR2 SQIVND (reference sequence). V dropped 6 bases and J dropped 0; count of bases not matched to a gene: 4. CDR3 length equals 14 residues. The chain's CDR3 is CASSPAGVSYEQYF. In DNA, the CDR3 is TGTGCCAGTAGCCCAGCGGGGGTCTCCTACGAGCAGTACTTC.

V gene TRBV27 combines with J gene TRBJ2-7, with 10 nucleotides matching TRBD2. Germline values: CDR1 MNHEY, CDR2 SMNVEV (reference sequence). Germline trimming cut 5 bases from V and 2 bases from J; bases unmatched to any gene: 3. The CDR3 length is 14 residues. The CDR3 loop reads CASSVLAGAYEQYF. DNA for the CDR3: TGTGCCAGCAGTGTCCTAGCGGGGGCCTACGAGCAGTACTTC.

This chain connects TRBV28 to TRBJ2-4; D is undetermined. This CDR3 is 14 amino acids long. From germline, CDR1 is MDHEN and CDR2 SYDVKM. Trimming removed 2 bases from V and 1 base from J, with 6 bases in between. The CDR3, as DNA: TGTGCCAGCAGTTTAAATTTCGCCAAAAACATTCAGTACTTC. Translation gives CASSLNFAKNIQYF.

The V call is TRBV10-1, the J call TRBJ2-3; tentative D call: TRBD2 (5 bases). The CDR3 extends over 15 amino acids. V lost 2 bases and J lost 0, with 9 bases in between. Germline assignment: CDR1 WNHNN and CDR2 SYGVQD (reference sequence). CDR3 nucleotide sequence: TGCGCCAGCAGTGAGCGTAGAGGGAGCACAGATACGCAGTATTTT. This codes for CASSERRGSTDTQYF.

This sequence joins TRBV18 and TRBJ2-2; perhaps TRBD1 as D (6 bases). Germline CDR1 is KGHSH and CDR2 is LQKENI. Trimming shortened V by 4 bases and J by 1 base, and 10 bases separated the two germline ends. This CDR3 spans 15 amino acids. CDR3 bases: TGTGCCAGCTCACACAGGGAGCAGAACACCGGGGAGCTGTTTTTT. The encoded protein is CASSHREQNTGELFF.

This rearrangement joins TRBV9 to TRBJ2-1, with D possibly TRBD2 on 5 matching bases. Germline values: CDR1 SGDLS, CDR2 YYNGEE. This CDR3 is 11 amino acids long. Trimming shortened V by 1 base and J by 9 bases, and 5 bases separated the two germline ends. CDR3 in amino acids: CASSVSGEQFF. The CDR3, as DNA: TGTGCCAGCAGCGTAAGCGGTGAGCAGTTCTTC. Full variable domain (remainder filled in from reference TRBV9 and TRBJ2-1): DSGVTQTPKHLITATGQRVTLRCSPRSGDLSVYWYQQSLDQGLQFLIQYYNGEERAKGNILERFSAQQFPDLHSELNLSSLELGDSALYFCASSVSGEQFFGPGTRLTVL.

The chain carries TRBV5-4 and TRBJ2-7; TRBD1 agrees at 8 bases. The length of the CDR3 is 14 residues. Looked up from germline, CDR1 is SGHNT and CDR2 is YYREEE (reference sequence). Trimming at V came to 0 bases and at J to 4 bases, leaving 3 bases not matched to a gene. CDR3 residues: CASSLGTGIYEQYF. CDR3 DNA sequence: TGTGCCAGCAGCTTGGGGACAGGGATATACGAGCAGTACTTC.

The CDR3 region has the DNA TGTGCCAGCGCCCCACCCGGGACCACATACGAGCAGTACTTC. Protein: CASAPPGTTYEQYF. The rearrangement joins TRBV28 to TRBJ2-7; D could derive from TRBD1 or TRBD2 (5 bases each). Germline lookup yields CDR1 MDHEN and CDR2 SYDVKM. The CDR3 extends over 14 amino acids. V shed 8 bases and J shed 4 bases, with 18 bases lying between them.

The chain links TRBV9 to TRBJ2-7; 7 bases are shared with TRBD1. V shed 3 bases and J 6 bases; nucleotides not matched to a gene: 12. This CDR3 is 15 amino acids long. Germline V gives CDR1 SGDLS, CDR2 YYNGEE. In nucleotides, the CDR3 is TGTGCCAGCAGCGCTTCCGGGACAGTAAAAAGCGAGCAGTACTTC. Its translation is CASSASGTVKSEQYF.

The rearrangement links TRBV7-6 to TRBJ1-2; D unclear. Trimming removed 4 bases at V and 4 bases at J, with 13 bases between. Germline lookup yields CDR1 SGHVS and CDR2 FNYEAQ. CDR3 length equals 14 residues. This chain's CDR3 is CASSSPGESYGYTF. For the CDR3, the DNA is TGTGCCAGCAGCTCACCTGGGGAGAGCTATGGCTACACCTTC.

The CDR3 region has the DNA TGCGCCAGCAGAAGCGACCAGGGCTCCTACAATGAGCAGTTCTTC. Amino acid sequence: CASRSDQGSYNEQFF. The chain couples TRBV10-2 to TRBJ2-1, with a tentative D call TRBD1 (5 bases). This CDR3 spans 15 amino acids. Trimming took off 6 bases at V and 0 bases at J, with 12 bases between the two ends. CDR1 and CDR2 (germline): WSHSY, SAAADI.

V usage is TRBV28 and J usage is TRBJ1-2; D is possibly TRBD1 (5 bases). Germline V gene sequence: CDR1 MDHEN, CDR2 SYDVKM. Trimming removed 6 bases at V and 1 base at J, with 21 bases between. CDR3 length equals 17 residues. The chain's CDR3 is CASSPGGGGVRNYGYTF. DNA for the CDR3: TGTGCCAGCAGCCCGGGGGGTGGCGGCGTCCGTAACTATGGCTACACCTTC.

V is TRBV9 and J is TRBJ2-3; 7 bases fit TRBD2. J was trimmed by 3 bases and V by 4 bases; bases with no gene match: 8. Germline loops: CDR1 SGDLS, CDR2 YYNGEE. CDR3 size: 15 residues. CDR3 amino acids: CASSTAGEVTDTQYF. DNA for the CDR3: TGTGCCAGCAGCACCGCGGGGGAAGTGACAGATACGCAGTATTTT. The entire variable domain, with the rest obtained from reference TRBV9 and TRBJ2-3, is as follows: DSGVTQTPKHLITATGQRVTLRCSPRSGDLSVYWYQQSLDQGLQFLIQYYNGEERAKGNILERFSAQQFPDLHSELNLSSLELGDSALYFCASSTAGEVTDTQYFGPGTRLTVL.

The chain has TRBV5-4 and TRBJ1-2; TRBD1 aligns across 8 bases. CDR1 SGHNT and CDR2 YYREEE come from the germline V gene (reference sequence). The CDR3 has 17 residues. The trim removed 4 bases at V and 4 bases at J, leaving 15 bases unmatched. Here the CDR3 reads CASSPGGQGVLSYGYTF. CDR3 DNA: TGTGCCAGCAGCCCCGGTGGACAGGGTGTCCTTAGCTATGGCTACACCTTC.

V is TRBV28 and J is TRBJ2-5, with TRBD1 matching 10 bases. The V segment lost 5 bases and the J segment 1 base; nucleotides outside the gene matches: 4. Germline V gene data show CDR1 as MDHEN and CDR2 as SYDVKM. The CDR3 runs 15 residues. The CDR3: CASSARTGGQETQYF. The CDR3 DNA reads TGTGCCAGCAGTGCGCGGACAGGGGGCCAAGAGACCCAGTACTTC.

The V and J genes are TRBV19 and TRBJ1-5, with D uncertain. Per the germline V gene, CDR1 is LNHDA and CDR2 is SQIVND (reference sequence). The V gene lost 6 bases and the J gene lost 2 bases, with 17 bases spanning the gap. The CDR3 length is 16 residues. CDR3 residues: CASRGVVAVGNQPQHF. Here the CDR3 DNA reads TGTGCCAGTAGGGGTGTGGTCGCCGTCGGCAATCAGCCCCAGCATTTT.

The chain employs TRBV7-6 and TRBJ2-3; weak D call: TRBD2 (6 bases). The V gene lost 7 bases and the J gene lost 4 bases, with 18 bases spanning the gap. The CDR3 is 15 residues long. Germline V gene data show CDR1 as SGHVS and CDR2 as FNYEAQ. The CDR3 region has the DNA TGTGCCAGCACCTCCGGTGGCGGGACCCCAGATACGCAGTATTTT. Amino acids: CASTSGGGTPDTQYF.

This clone was seen a single time. This chain links TRBV9 with TRBJ2-7; D call uncertain. This CDR3 is 14 amino acids long. Germline V lookup: CDR1 SGDLS, CDR2 YYNGEE. Trimming stripped 4 bases from V and 2 bases from J, with 13 bases between. DNA for the CDR3: TGTGCCAGCAGCCCCGTTCCTTCCACCTACGAGCAGTACTTC. Its translation: CASSPVPSTYEQYF.

The chain uses TRBV27 and TRBJ2-1; 9 bases line up with TRBD2. CDR3 length: 16 residues. Per germline, CDR1 MNHEY and CDR2 SMNVEV (reference sequence). The V segment lost 5 bases and the J segment 10 bases; nucleotides outside the gene matches: 15. The CDR3 nucleotides are TGTGCCAGCAGTCCGGAGAGGTCCCTAGCGGGAAGGGAGCAGTTCTTC. Translation: CASSPERSLAGREQFF.

The chain combines TRBV6-5 with TRBJ2-3; no clear D gene. This CDR3 spans 14 amino acids. The V end lost 2 bases, the J end lost 0 bases, and 6 bases lay between the germline ends. The germline gives CDR1 MNHEY, CDR2 SVGAGI. The CDR3 sequence is CASSYEPSTDTQYF. CDR3 DNA sequence: TGTGCCAGCAGTTACGAACCTAGCACAGATACGCAGTATTTT.

V and J are TRBV5-5 and TRBJ1-2; TRBD1 might be the D (5 bases). Trimming removed 4 bases at V and 4 bases at J, with 14 bases between. Per germline, CDR1 SGHKS and CDR2 YYEKEE (reference sequence). The CDR3 has 14 residues. Here the CDR3 DNA reads TGTGCCAGCAGCCCCCACCAGGGCTCCTATGGCTACACCTTC. Protein: CASSPHQGSYGYTF. Full variable domain (outside the CDR3, taken from reference TRBV5-5 and TRBJ1-2): DAGVTQSPTHLIKTRGQQVTLRCSPISGHKSVSWYQQVLGQGPQFIFQYYEKEERGRGNFPDRFSARQFPNYSSELNVNALLLGDSALYLCASSPHQGSYGYTFGSGTRLTVV.

The chain combines TRBV28 with TRBJ2-5; D is ambiguous. The end of the DNA aligns better with TRBJ2-7, so the J call may be wrong. Germline V gives CDR1 MDHEN, CDR2 SYDVKM. CDR3 length equals 14 residues. The CDR3 DNA follows: TGTGCCAGCAGGGGGATGTTCGGGCCCTACGAGCAGTACTTC. This translates into CASRGMFGPYEQYF.

As for this clone: The same CDR3 arises from other DNA sequences in this sample as well. The chain couples TRBV27 to TRBJ2-1, with D possibly being TRBD1 (6 bases). Germline lookup yields CDR1 MNHEY and CDR2 SMNVEV (reference sequence). Trimming removed 2 bases at V and 2 bases at J, with 7 bases between. The CDR3 totals 14 residues. In DNA form, the CDR3 reads TGTGCCAGCAGTTTAGCAGGGGCCTACAATGAGCAGTTCTTC. Residues: CASSLAGAYNEQFF.

The chain uses TRBV10-3 and TRBJ2-7; possible D gene TRBD2, 5 bases. This CDR3 has 13 amino acids. V was cut by 4 bases and J by 0 bases, with 7 bases left in between. Germline-derived CDR1 and CDR2 are ENHRY and SYGVKD. CDR3 DNA sequence: TGTGCCATCAGTGGTCGGGACTCCTACGAGCAGTACTTC. Encoded protein: CAISGRDSYEQYF.

The chain uses TRBV6-5 and TRBJ2-2; the match to TRBD2 covers 7 bases. V shed 0 bases and J 3 bases; nucleotides not matched to a gene: 4. This CDR3 region has 16 residues. Germline lookup yields CDR1 MNHEY and CDR2 SVGAGI. The CDR3 region has the DNA TGTGCCAGCAGTTACTCGAGCGGGACCTACACCGGGGAGCTGTTTTTT. It is translated as CASSYSSGTYTGELFF.